This TCR beta chain was profiled in a study of breast tumors, draining lymph nodes, adjacent tissues. This clonotype was counted at least ten times. Its cognate antigen is unknown. Mismatch with germline at one junction end may stem from a read error. Findings and caveats of the study: Luminal-like breast cancer showed significantly greater tumor-nontumor repertoire similarity than basal-like breast cancer did. Tumor T cell lymph node origin was a supported hypothesis, not proven. Tumor repertoires ranked between lymph nodes and nontumor tissue in diversity, with V and J gene preferences.

Each CDR3 protein is one row after TCRdb ran MiXCR on the multiplex PCR reads. Among about 120,000 distinct CDR3 sequences listed, about 20% were seen once. CDR1 is SSHAT, CDR2 FNYEAQ, per germline (reference sequence). The CDR3 is made up of 14 amino acids. Breast cancer patients provided tissue from their axillary draining lymph nodes. Material for sequencing was axillary lymph node tissue. This sequence joins TRBV7-7 and TRBJ1-5; the D gene is possibly TRBD1 (5 bases). The origin of this receptor is a female donor with breast cancer. Some clones in this sample may be carry-over from other donors' samples. The CDR3 protein is CASSLGVTYQPQHF. CDR3 coding DNA: TGTGCTAGCAGCTTAGGGGTTACCTATCAGCCCCAGCATTTT.